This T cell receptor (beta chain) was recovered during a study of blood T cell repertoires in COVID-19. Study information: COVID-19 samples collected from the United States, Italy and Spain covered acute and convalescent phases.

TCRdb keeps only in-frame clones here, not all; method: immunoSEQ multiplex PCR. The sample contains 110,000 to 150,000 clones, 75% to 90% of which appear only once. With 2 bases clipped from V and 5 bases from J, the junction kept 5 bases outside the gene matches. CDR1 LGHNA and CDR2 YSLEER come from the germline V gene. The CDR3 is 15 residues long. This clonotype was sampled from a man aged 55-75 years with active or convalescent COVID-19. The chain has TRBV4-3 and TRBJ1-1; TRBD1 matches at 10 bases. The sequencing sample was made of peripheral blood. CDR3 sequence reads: CASSQRQGARTEAFF. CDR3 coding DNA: TGCGCCAGCAGCCAACGACAGGGGGCTAGGACTGAAGCTTTCTTT.